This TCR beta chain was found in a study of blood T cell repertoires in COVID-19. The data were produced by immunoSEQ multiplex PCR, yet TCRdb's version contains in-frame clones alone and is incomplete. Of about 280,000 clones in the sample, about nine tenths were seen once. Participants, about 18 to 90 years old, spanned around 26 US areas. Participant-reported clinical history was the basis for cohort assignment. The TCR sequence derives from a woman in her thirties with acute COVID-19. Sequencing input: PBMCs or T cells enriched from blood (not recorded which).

CDR3 DNA: TGTGCCACCAGTGAGGCCGGGACAGGGTCCACCGGGGAGCTGTTTTTT. This encodes CATSEAGTGSTGELFF. This sequence joins TRBV24-1 and TRBJ2-2; 9 nucleotides agree with TRBD1. V shed 4 bases and J 4 bases; nucleotides not matched to a gene: 6. The CDR3 length is 16 residues. Germline V lookup: CDR1 KGHDR, CDR2 SFDVKD.